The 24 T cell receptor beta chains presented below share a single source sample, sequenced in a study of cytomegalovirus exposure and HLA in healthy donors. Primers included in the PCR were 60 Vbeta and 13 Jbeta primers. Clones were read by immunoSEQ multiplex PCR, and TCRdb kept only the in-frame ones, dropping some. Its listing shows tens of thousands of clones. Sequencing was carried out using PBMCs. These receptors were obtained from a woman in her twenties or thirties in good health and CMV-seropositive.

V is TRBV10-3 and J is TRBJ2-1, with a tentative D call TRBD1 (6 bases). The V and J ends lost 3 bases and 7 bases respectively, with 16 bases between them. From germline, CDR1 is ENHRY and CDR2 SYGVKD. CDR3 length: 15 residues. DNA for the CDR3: TGTGCCATCAGTGACCCAGGGGTCTTTGGGAATGAGCAGTTCTTC. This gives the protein CAISDPGVFGNEQFF.

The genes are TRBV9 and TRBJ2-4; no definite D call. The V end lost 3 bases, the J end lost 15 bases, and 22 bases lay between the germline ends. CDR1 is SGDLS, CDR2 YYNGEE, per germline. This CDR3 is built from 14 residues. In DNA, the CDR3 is TGTGCCAGCAGCGCGACGACCGGTGAGACGCGGTTGTACTTC. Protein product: CASSATTGETRLYF.

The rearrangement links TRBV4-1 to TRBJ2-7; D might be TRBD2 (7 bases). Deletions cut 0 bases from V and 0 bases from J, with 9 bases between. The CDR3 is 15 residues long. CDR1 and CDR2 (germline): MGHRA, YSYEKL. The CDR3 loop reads CASSQEGGASYEQYF. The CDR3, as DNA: TGCGCCAGCAGCCAAGAAGGGGGGGCCTCCTACGAGCAGTACTTC.

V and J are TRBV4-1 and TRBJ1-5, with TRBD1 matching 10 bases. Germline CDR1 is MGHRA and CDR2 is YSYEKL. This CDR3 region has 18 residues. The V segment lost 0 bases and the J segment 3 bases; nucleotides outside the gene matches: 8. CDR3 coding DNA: TGCGCCAGCAGCCAAGATAGATGGGGACAGGGGAACAATCAGCCCCAGCATTTT. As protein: CASSQDRWGQGNNQPQHF.

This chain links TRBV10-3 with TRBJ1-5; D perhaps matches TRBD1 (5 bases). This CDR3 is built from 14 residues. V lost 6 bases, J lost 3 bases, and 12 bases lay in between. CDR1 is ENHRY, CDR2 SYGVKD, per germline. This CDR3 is CAISGGGDNQPQHF. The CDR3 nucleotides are TGTGCCATCAGCGGCGGGGGGGACAATCAGCCCCAGCATTTT.

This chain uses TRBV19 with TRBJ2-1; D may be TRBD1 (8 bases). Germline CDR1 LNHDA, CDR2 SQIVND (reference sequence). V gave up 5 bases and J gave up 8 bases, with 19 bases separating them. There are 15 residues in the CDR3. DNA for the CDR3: TGTGCCAGTAGTCTTGGACAGGGACTACAGGATGAGCAGTTCTTC. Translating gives CASSLGQGLQDEQFF.

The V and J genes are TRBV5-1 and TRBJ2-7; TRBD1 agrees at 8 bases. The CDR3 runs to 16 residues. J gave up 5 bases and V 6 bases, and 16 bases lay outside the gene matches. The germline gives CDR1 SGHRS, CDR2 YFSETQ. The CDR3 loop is CASTSKPGQVFDEQYF. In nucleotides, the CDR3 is TGCGCCAGCACCTCAAAGCCGGGACAGGTTTTCGACGAGCAGTACTTC.

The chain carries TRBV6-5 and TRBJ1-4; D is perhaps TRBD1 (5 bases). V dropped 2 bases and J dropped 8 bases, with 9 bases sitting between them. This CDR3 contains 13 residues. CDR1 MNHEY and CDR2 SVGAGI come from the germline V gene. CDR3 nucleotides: TGTGCCAGCAGTTACAGGGGTGACGAAAAACTGTTTTTT. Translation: CASSYRGDEKLFF.

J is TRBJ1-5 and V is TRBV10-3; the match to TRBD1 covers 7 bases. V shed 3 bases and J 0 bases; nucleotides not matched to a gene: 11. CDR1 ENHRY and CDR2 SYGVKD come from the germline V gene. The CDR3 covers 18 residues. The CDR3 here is CAISDKTGWDLSNQPQHF. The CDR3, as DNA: TGTGCCATCAGTGATAAGACAGGGTGGGACCTTAGCAATCAGCCCCAGCATTTT.

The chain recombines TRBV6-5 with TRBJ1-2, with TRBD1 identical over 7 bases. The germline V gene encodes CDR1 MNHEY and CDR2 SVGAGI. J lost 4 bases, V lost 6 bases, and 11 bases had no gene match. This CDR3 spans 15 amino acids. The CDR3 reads CASSRTGEVGYGYTF. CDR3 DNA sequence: TGTGCCAGCAGCAGAACAGGGGAGGTTGGCTATGGCTACACCTTC.

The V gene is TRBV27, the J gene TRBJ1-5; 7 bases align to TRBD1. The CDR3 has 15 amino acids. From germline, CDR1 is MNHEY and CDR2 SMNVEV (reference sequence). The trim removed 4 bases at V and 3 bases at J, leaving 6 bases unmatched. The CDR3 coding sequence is TGTGCCAGCAGTTGGGACAGTTCGATCAATCAGCCCCAGCATTTT. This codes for CASSWDSSINQPQHF.

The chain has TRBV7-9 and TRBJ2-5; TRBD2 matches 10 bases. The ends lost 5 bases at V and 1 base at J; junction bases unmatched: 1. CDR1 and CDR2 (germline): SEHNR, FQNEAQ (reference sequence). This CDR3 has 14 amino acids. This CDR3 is CASSQRGGQETQYF. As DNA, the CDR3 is TGTGCCAGCAGCCAGCGGGGGGGCCAAGAGACCCAGTACTTC.

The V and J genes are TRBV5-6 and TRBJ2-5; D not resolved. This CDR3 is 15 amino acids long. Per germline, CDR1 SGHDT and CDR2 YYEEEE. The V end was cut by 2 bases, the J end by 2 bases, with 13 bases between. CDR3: CASSFISRWQETQYF. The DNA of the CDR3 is TGTGCCAGCAGCTTTATATCCAGGTGGCAAGAGACCCAGTACTTC.

This chain's CDR3 is CASSLRGASGGSYEQYF. The CDR3 bases are TGTGCCAGCAGCTTAAGGGGGGCTAGCGGGGGTTCCTACGAGCAGTACTTC. This sequence joins TRBV7-9 and TRBJ2-7, with 10 bases matching TRBD2. The CDR3 extends over 17 amino acids. V shed 2 bases and J 1 base; nucleotides not matched to a gene: 8. Germline V gene lookup returns CDR1 SEHNR and CDR2 FQNEAQ (reference sequence).

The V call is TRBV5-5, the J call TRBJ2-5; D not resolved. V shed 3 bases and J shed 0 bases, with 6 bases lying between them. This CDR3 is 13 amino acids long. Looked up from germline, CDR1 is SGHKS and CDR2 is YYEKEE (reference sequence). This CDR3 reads CASSSNHQETQYF. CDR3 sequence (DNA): TGTGCCAGCAGCTCCAATCACCAAGAGACCCAGTACTTC.

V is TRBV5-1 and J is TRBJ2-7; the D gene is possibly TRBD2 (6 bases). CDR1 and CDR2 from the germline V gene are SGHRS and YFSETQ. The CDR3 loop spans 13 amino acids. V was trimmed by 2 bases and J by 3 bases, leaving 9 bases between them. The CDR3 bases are TGCGCCAGCAGCTTAGAGGACTACTACGAGCAGTACTTC. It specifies CASSLEDYYEQYF.

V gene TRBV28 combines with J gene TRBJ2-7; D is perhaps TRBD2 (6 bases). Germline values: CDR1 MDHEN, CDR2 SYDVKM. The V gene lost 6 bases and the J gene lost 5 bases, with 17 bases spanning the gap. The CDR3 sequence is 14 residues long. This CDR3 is CASSSGGFVDEQYF. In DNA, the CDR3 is TGTGCCAGCAGCTCTGGGGGGTTCGTGGACGAGCAGTACTTC.

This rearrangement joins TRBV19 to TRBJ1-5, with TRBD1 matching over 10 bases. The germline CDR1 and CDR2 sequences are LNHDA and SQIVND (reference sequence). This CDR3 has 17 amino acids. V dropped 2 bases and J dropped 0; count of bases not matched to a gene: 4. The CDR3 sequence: CASSIRQGAYSNQPQHF. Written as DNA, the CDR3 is TGTGCCAGTAGTATAAGACAGGGGGCTTATAGCAATCAGCCCCAGCATTTT.

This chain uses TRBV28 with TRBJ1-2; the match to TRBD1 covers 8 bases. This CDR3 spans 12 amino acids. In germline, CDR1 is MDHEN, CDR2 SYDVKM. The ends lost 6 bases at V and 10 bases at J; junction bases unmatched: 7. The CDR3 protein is CASSGQGGHYTF. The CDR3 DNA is TGTGCCAGCAGCGGACAGGGAGGGCACTACACCTTC.

The DNA for the CDR3 is TGCGCCAGCAGCCAAGACGCACAGGGGGATCAGCCCCAGCATTTT. Translating it yields CASSQDAQGDQPQHF. This rearrangement joins TRBV4-1 to TRBJ1-5, with 8 bases identical to TRBD1. Trimming took 0 bases from V and 5 from J; bases not matched to a gene: 3. Germline lookup yields CDR1 MGHRA and CDR2 YSYEKL. The CDR3 is made up of 15 amino acids.

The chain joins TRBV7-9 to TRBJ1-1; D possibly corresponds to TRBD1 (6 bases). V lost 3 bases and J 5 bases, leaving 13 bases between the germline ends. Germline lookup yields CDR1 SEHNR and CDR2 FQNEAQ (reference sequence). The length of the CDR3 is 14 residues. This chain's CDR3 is CASSLERGLTEAFF. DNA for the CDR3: TGTGCCAGCAGCTTGGAAAGGGGGTTAACTGAAGCTTTCTTT.

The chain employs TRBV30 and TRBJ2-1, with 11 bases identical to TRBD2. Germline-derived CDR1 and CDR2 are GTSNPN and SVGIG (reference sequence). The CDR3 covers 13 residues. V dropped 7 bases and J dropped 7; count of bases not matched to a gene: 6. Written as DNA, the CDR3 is TGTGCCTTAGTAGCGGGGGGGCTGAATGAGCAGTTCTTC. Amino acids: CALVAGGLNEQFF.

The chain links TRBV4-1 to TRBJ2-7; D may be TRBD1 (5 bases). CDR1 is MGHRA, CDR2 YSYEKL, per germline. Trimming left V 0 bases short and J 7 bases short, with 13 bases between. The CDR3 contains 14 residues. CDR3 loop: CASSQDRGLGEQYF. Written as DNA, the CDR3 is TGCGCCAGCAGCCAAGATAGGGGCCTAGGGGAGCAGTACTTC.

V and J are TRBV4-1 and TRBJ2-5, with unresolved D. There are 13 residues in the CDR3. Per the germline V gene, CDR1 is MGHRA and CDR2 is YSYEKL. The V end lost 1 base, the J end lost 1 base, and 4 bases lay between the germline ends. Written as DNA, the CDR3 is TGCGCCAGCAGCCAAGCCAGCCAAGAGACCCAGTACTTC. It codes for CASSQASQETQYF.